The entry below gives a single T cell receptor (beta chain) sequence along with its context. The data were taken from a study of blood T cell repertoires in COVID-19. Study details: Samples representing acute and convalescent COVID-19 were sourced from the United States, Italy and Spain.

Per the original methods: It was from reference gene primer amplification that nucleated cell counts were estimated. Clones were sequenced by immunoSEQ multiplex PCR, and TCRdb holds only the in-frame ones, with some missing. The V and J calls and clone size come from that table; D and trimming were worked out from the DNA. This sample carries roughly 110,000 clones, about three quarters of them seen once, and the ten largest clones take roughly 4.3%. V gave up 5 bases and J gave up 6 bases, with 13 bases separating them. CDR1 and CDR2 from the germline V gene are SNHLY and FYNNEI. The CDR3 sequence is 14 residues long.

V and J are TRBV2 and TRBJ1-4, with D perhaps TRBD1 (6 bases). The TCR sequence derives from a man in his 70s with acute or convalescent COVID-19. The sequenced material came from peripheral blood. The CDR3 nucleotides read TGTGCCAGCAGTCGACAGGTGGGGTATGAAAAACTGTTTTTT. Protein sequence: CASSRQVGYEKLFF.